The clone carrying this TCR beta chain came up a few times. Its antigen is unidentified. These data belong to a study of cytomegalovirus exposure and HLA in healthy donors. Study in general: Findings of an earlier analysis included around 120 million unique TCR beta sequences from 200 million or so T cells.

Germline-derived CDR1 and CDR2 are MNHEY and SVGAGI. The CDR3 sequence is 15 residues long. V was cut by 5 bases and J by 2 bases, with 10 bases left in between. It was with 60 Vbeta and 13 Jbeta primers that the PCR ran. The protocol was immunoSEQ multiplex PCR, while the TCRdb copy is restricted to in-frame clones and leaves out a portion. This table holds more than 95,000 clones, about 81% found once. General observations from the study: What a later analysis reportedly showed was that an Asian-associated ancestry cluster had fewer N-insertions than the 666-donor mean. The authors later linked a missense DCLRE1C variant to TCR beta V- and J-gene trimming. Later on, an analysis showed TCR association rates differing by HLA locus, with DRB1 the most and HLA-C the fewest.

This chain joins TRBV6-5 and TRBJ2-6; possible D gene TRBD2, 6 bases. The specimen was PBMCs. The sequence was collected from a woman aged 45-60 years in good health and CMV-seropositive. The CDR3 DNA is TGTGCCAGCAGTCCGGAGGGTGCTGGGGCCAACGTCCTGACTTTC. Its translation is CASSPEGAGANVLTF.